The rows below give T cell receptor beta chains drawn from one sample of a study of T cells in Graves' hyperthyroidism and ophthalmopathy. TCRdb recomputed calls from the multiplex PCR reads with MiXCR, one row per CDR3 protein. The data contain about 640,000 distinct CDR3 sequences, roughly 20% of them singletons. Specimen: blood. The receptors shown here come from a man under 40 with Graves' ophthalmopathy. CDR3s leave out the opening cysteine and the closing phenylalanine or tryptophan. The D gene is left open where the match is weak.

V	D	J	length	CDR3
TRBV7-2	TRBD2	TRBJ2-5	15	ASSLSKTSGIQETQY
TRBV29-1	.	TRBJ2-7	11	SVTPQATYEQY
TRBV28	.	TRBJ2-7	13	ASSLGNSFSYEQY
TRBV28	.	TRBJ2-6	14	ASSLSGKSGANVLT
TRBV10-3	.	TRBJ2-7	13	AISESVVRPYEQY
TRBV6-1	.	TRBJ2-7	13	ARRATRGLWYEQY
TRBV10-3	TRBD2	TRBJ2-1	13	AISDPGLAVNEQF
TRBV27	.	TRBJ1-1	12	ASSRIAGNQGAF
TRBV29-1	.	TRBJ1-2	11	SVEREPRGGYT
TRBV5-1	TRBD2	TRBJ2-3	12	ASSQTSGTDTQY
TRBV2	.	TRBJ2-2	11	ASSFDHSGELF
TRBV7-2	.	TRBJ2-7	12	ASSLASASYEQY
TRBV19	.	TRBJ1-5	14	ASSSPGQPGNQPQH
TRBV12-3/TRBV12-4	.	TRBJ1-5	9	ASSTNKAQH
TRBV6-1	.	TRBJ1-2	11	ASSGPGLGGYT
TRBV3-1	.	TRBJ1-5	12	ASSRGQLNQPQH
TRBV12-3/TRBV12-4	TRBD1	TRBJ1-1	14	ASRRGQGVMNTEAF